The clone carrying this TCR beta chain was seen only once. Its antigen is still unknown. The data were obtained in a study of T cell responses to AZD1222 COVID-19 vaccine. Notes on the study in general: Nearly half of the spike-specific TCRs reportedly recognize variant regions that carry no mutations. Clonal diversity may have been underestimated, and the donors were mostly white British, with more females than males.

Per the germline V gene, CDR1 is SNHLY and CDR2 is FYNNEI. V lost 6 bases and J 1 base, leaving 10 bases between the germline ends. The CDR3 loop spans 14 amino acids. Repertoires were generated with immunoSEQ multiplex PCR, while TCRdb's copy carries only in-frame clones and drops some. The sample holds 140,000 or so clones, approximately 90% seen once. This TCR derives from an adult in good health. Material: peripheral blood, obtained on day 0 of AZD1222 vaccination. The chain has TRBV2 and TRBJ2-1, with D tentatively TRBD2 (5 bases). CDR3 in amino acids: CASRGSGSYNEQFF. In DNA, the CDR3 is TGTGCCAGCAGGGGGAGTGGATCCTACAATGAGCAGTTCTTC.